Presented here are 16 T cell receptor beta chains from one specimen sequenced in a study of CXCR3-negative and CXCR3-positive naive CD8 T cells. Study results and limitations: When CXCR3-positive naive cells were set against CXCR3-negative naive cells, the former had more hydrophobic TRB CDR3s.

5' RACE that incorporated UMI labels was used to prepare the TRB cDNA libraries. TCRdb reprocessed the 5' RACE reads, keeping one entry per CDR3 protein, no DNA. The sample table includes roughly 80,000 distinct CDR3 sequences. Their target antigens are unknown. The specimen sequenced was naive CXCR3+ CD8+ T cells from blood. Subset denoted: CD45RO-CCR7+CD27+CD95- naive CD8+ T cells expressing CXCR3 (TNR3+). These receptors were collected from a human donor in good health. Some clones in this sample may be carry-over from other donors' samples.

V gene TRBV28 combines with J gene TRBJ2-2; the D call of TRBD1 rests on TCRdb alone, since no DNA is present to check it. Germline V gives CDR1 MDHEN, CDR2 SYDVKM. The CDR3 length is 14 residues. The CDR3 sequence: CASSPRVNTGELFF.

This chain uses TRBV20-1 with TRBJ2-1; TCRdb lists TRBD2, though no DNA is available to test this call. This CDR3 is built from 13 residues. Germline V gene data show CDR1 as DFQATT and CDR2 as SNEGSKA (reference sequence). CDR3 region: CSASSGGYNEQFF.

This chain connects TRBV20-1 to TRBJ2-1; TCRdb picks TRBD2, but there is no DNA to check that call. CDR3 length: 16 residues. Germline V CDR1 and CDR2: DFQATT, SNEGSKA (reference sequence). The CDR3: CSARVAGGPDYNEQFF.

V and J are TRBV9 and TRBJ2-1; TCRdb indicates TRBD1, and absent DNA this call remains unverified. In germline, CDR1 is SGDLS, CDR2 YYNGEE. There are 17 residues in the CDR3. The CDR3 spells CASSQDMAKSSYNEQFF. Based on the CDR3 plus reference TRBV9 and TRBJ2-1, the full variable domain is DSGVTQTPKHLITATGQRVTLRCSPRSGDLSVYWYQQSLDQGLQFLIQYYNGEERAKGNILERFSAQQFPDLHSELNLSSLELGDSALYFCASSQDMAKSSYNEQFFGPGTRLTVL.

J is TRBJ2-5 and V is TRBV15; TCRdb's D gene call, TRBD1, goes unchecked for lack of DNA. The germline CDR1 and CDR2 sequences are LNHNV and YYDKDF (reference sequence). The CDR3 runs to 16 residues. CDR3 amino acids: CATSLSSTGGLETQYF.

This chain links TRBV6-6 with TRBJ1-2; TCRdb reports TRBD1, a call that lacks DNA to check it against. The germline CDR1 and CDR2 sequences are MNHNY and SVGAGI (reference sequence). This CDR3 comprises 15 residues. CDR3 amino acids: CASLRSGQNNYGYTF.

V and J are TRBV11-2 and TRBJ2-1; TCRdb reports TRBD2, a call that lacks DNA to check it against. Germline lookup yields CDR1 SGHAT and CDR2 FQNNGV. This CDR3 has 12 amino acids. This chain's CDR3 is CASSWRPDYKFF.

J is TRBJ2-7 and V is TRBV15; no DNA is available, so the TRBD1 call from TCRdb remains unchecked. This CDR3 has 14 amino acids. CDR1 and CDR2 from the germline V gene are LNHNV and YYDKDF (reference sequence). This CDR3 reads CATSSRGEWYEQYF.

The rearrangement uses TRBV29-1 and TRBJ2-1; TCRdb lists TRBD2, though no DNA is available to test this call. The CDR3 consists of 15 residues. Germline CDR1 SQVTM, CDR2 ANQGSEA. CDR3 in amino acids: CSVGSLADLYNEQFF.

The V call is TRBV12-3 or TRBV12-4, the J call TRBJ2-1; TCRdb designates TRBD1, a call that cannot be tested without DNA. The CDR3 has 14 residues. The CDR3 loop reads CASSSSGSYNEQFF.

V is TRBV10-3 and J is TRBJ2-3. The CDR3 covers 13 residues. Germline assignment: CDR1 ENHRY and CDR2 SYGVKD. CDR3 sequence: CAIIADGTDTQYF.

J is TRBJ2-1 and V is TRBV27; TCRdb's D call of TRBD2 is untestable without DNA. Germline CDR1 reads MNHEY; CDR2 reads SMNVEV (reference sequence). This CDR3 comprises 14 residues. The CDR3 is CASGLAGTYNEQFF.

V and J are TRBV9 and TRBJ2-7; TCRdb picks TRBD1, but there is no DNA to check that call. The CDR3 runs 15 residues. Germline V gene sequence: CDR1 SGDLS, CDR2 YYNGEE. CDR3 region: CASSGRTGDSYEQYF.

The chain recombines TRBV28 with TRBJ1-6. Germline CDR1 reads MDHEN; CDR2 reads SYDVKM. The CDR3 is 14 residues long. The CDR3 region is CASSPEVHRSPLHF.

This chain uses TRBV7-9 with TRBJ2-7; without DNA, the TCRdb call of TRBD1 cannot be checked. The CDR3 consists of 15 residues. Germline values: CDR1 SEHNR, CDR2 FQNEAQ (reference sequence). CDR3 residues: CASSTPHDQGGEQYF.

The CDR3 spells CASSVLATPREQYF. The chain carries TRBV9 and TRBJ2-7; TCRdb proposes TRBD1, but this gene call is untestable without DNA. The CDR3 runs to 14 residues. The germline CDR1 and CDR2 sequences are SGDLS and YYNGEE.